This T cell receptor beta chain was documented in a study of blood T cell repertoires in COVID-19. Produced via immunoSEQ multiplex PCR; TCRdb's table is partial and in-frame only. The table includes nearly 11,000 clones, 75% to 90% detected once. V shed 4 bases and J shed 4 bases, with 14 bases lying between them. The germline V gene encodes CDR1 SEHNR and CDR2 FQNEAQ (reference sequence). The CDR3 is 16 residues long. The chain combines TRBV7-9 with TRBJ2-6; maybe TRBD1 (5 bases). This receptor was identified in a human donor in a cohort sampled during active COVID-19. The source material was peripheral blood. CDR3 in amino acids: CASSSGQGSGANVLTF. The CDR3, as DNA: TGTGCCAGCAGCTCCGGGCAGGGATCAGGGGCCAACGTCCTGACTTTC.